A selection of T cell receptor beta chains follows, all from one sample in a study of T cell responses to AZD1222 COVID-19 vaccine. This table comes from immunoSEQ multiplex PCR, and its TCRdb copy is limited to in-frame clones, with some not included. The table shows more than 95,000 clones, with 75% to 90% occurring only once. Sequencing was performed on peripheral blood, taken 28 days after the second AZD1222 dose. Receptor source: an adult who received the AZD1222 COVID-19 vaccine. The conserved cysteine and the conserved F or W are not part of the CDR3 here. D genes are given only for firm matches. Some rows have no size entry. The others give once, few or many, or a class for an expanded clone.

V,size,D,CDR3
TRBV2,few,TRBD2,ASSQPGLESEQF
TRBV5-1,-,-,ASSLGGVGNTIY
TRBV5-6,-,-,ASSIAARVAF
TRBV28,-,-,ASRIDRRNTEAF
TRBV6-5,-,-,ASSLLQGGGTEAF
TRBV19,-,TRBD1,ASSIEPGGTGKGYT
TRBV10-1,once,-,ASSEPGDDAAF
TRBV6-1,-,-,ASSDLYIDTQY
TRBV6-2/TRBV6-3,-,-,ASSYLGVAYNEQF
TRBV7-9,-,-,ASSLGRGYGYT
TRBV29-1,-,TRBD1,SVARGAEAF
TRBV7-3,-,TRBD1,ASSLRQGESPLH
TRBV7-9,-,-,ASSSITWTGKHSYNEQF
TRBV7-8,few,-,ASSSPAGRGEQY
TRBV3-1/TRBV3-2,-,TRBD1,ASSQGTGGNTEAF
TRBV11-3,once,TRBD1,ASSLNSQGATYEQY
TRBV7-6,-,TRBD2,ASSMGTGGDLDEQY
TRBV14,-,-,ASSEQGHGELF